A selection of T cell receptor beta chains follows, all from one sample in a study of blood T cell repertoires in COVID-19. Repertoires were generated with immunoSEQ multiplex PCR, while TCRdb's copy carries only in-frame clones and drops some. In the table there are some 200,000 clones, more than 70% of which are singletons. Sequenced: peripheral blood. The receptor set was obtained from a human donor in a cohort sampled during active COVID-19. Both conserved end residues are part of each CDR3. A D gene is named only where the DNA matches it firmly. Clone size appears in some rows only: once, few, many, or a class for an expanded clone.

TRBV19	13	-	TRBJ1-1	medium-sized	CASRLGSNTEAFF	TGTGCCAGTAGACTCGGTTCGAACACTGAAGCTTTCTTT
TRBV7-9	16	TRBD2	TRBJ2-7	many	CASSPGGGRSSYEQYF	TGTGCCAGCAGCCCGGGGGGTGGGAGGAGCTCCTACGAGCAGTACTTC
TRBV7-2	15	TRBD2	TRBJ2-1	-	CASSLTSGSISEQFF	TGTGCCAGCAGCCTTACTAGCGGGAGTATTAGTGAGCAGTTCTTC
TRBV12-3/TRBV12-4	12	TRBD2	TRBJ2-7	few	CASRRTSTEQYF	TGTGCCAGCAGGCGGACTAGCACCGAGCAGTACTTC
TRBV19	16	TRBD2	TRBJ2-1	-	CASSIKASGRAGEQFF	TGTGCCAGTAGTATAAAGGCTAGCGGGAGGGCCGGTGAGCAGTTCTTC
TRBV24-1	13	-	TRBJ2-1	-	CATALVGGDEQFF	TGTGCCACTGCCCTGGTAGGGGGGGATGAGCAGTTCTTC
TRBV19	12	-	TRBJ2-5	-	CASSTIQGTQYF	TGTGCCAGTAGCACAATTCAGGGTACCCAGTACTTC
TRBV7-2	17	TRBD2	TRBJ2-1	-	CASSPVGGLAGTTEQFF	TGTGCCAGCAGCCCCGTGGGGGGACTAGCGGGAACAACTGAGCAGTTCTTC
TRBV29-1	11	-	TRBJ1-1	-	CSVEETSEAFF	TGCAGCGTTGAAGAGACATCCGAAGCTTTCTTT
TRBV2	16	-	TRBJ1-2	-	CASSEYRDSANYGYTF	TGTGCCAGCAGTGAATACCGGGACTCAGCTAACTATGGCTACACCTTC
TRBV5-4	15	TRBD1	TRBJ2-3	-	CASSYDRGSTDTQYF	TGTGCCAGCAGCTACGACAGGGGCAGCACAGATACGCAGTATTTT
TRBV7-2	13	-	TRBJ2-7	-	CASSLGRDYEQYF	TGTGCCAGCAGCTTAGGTCGGGACTACGAGCAGTACTTC
TRBV7-9	17	-	TRBJ1-5	-	CASSSAGDGHSNQPQHF	TGTGCCAGCAGCTCGGCGGGGGACGGTCATAGCAATCAGCCCCAGCATTTT
TRBV27	14	-	TRBJ2-7	-	CASSLSSFSGEQYF	TGTGCCAGCAGTTTATCCTCCTTCTCGGGCGAGCAGTACTTC